The T cell receptor beta chain under discussion was sequenced for a study of T-cell memory formation after mild COVID-19. Study-level information: Largely donor-specific sequence clusters came from a couple of donors.

As for this clonotype: The antigen is unknown.

TCRalpha and TCRbeta libraries used 5'RACE with constant-segment primers and UMIs. TCRdb reanalysed the 5' RACE reads using MiXCR and keeps one entry per CDR3 protein. The table lists a few hundred thousand distinct CDR3 sequences, about 15% of them singletons, with 20% to 25% in the top ten. Whole-study findings and limits: A subset of responding clones appeared in pre-infection memory, suggesting cross-reactive memory joined.

The CDR3 runs 20 residues. Per germline, CDR1 MNHEY and CDR2 SMNVEV (reference sequence). Deletions cut 4 bases from V and 3 bases from J, with 29 bases between. The sequencing sample was made of PBMCs or a T cell subset sorted from them (not recorded which). This TCR derives from a man aged 18 to 30 who had mild COVID-19 (a few samples of this study predate the infection). Cell type and time point are not known. The chain recombines TRBV27 with TRBJ2-3; possible D gene TRBD1, 6 bases. The CDR3 DNA follows: TGTGCCAGCAGTTCCCCAAGAACAGGGCGTGCGAGTTTATTGACAGATACGCAGTATTTT. It codes for CASSSPRTGRASLLTDTQYF.